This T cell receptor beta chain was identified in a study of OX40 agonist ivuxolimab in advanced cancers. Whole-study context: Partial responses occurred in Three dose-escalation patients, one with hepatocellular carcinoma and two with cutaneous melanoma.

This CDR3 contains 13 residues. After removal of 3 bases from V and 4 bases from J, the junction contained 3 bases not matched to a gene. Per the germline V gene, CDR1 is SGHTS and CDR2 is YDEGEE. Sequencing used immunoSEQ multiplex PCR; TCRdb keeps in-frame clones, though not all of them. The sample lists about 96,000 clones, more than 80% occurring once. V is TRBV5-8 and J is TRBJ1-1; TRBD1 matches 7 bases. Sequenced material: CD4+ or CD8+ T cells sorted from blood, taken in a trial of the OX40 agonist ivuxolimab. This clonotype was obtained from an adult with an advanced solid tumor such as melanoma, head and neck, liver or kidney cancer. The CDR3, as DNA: TGTGCCAGCAGCTGGGACAGAGGCACTGAAGCTTTCTTT. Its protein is CASSWDRGTEAFF.